The T cell receptor beta chain described here comes from a study of blood T cell repertoires in COVID-19. Overall study: Some COVID-19 samples were acute and others convalescent; all came from the United States, Italy and Spain. From T cells, B-cell-depleted T cells, or PBMCs came the material, which was cDNA or gDNA.

As originally analysed: From reference gene primer amplification, estimates of nucleated cell counts were derived. Repertoires were generated with immunoSEQ multiplex PCR, while TCRdb's copy carries only in-frame clones and drops some. That table supplies the V and J calls and clone size; D and trimming were determined from the DNA. In the table there are under 95,000 clones, approximately 83% of which are singletons. V gave up 0 bases and J gave up 2 bases; unmatched junction bases: 3. The CDR3 has 14 amino acids. Germline V gene sequence: CDR1 GTSNPN, CDR2 SVGIG (reference sequence). The sequencing input was peripheral blood. This sequence was found in a woman of 80 years or more with acute or convalescent COVID-19. This chain links TRBV30 with TRBJ2-7; TRBD2 matches at 8 bases. The CDR3 DNA reads as TGTGCCTGGAGTGTAGGTAGCGGGACCTACGAGCAGTACTTC. Protein: CAWSVGSGTYEQYF.